This T cell receptor beta chain was retrieved from a study of technical replicates of blood from a few donors. Per the germline V gene, CDR1 is SGHVS and CDR2 is FNYEAQ. The CDR3 totals 16 residues. Trimming cost V 1 base and J 4 bases; bases outside gene matches: 6. Profiled with immunoSEQ multiplex PCR; TCRdb holds only in-frame clones, not every one. The data hold tens of thousands of clones, with more than 85% observed a single time. This receptor was identified in a human donor in good health. Some clones in this sample may be carry-over from other donors' samples. V is TRBV7-6 and J is TRBJ2-2, with 7 bases identical to TRBD2. The source material was PBMCs. The CDR3 nucleotides read TGTGCCAGCAGCTTAGGTCGCGGGGGTCCCACCGGGGAGCTGTTTTTT. This codes for CASSLGRGGPTGELFF.